The entry that follows covers one T cell receptor beta chain sequence. Its antigen is not known. This sample was included in a study of T cell responses to AZD1222 COVID-19 vaccine. About the research overall: Timing groups of about 4 and about 12 weeks for second doses were pooled. Study-level results: Donors were largely white British and mainly female; clonal diversity was possibly underestimated.

The method was immunoSEQ multiplex PCR; TCRdb's version includes in-frame clones alone and lacks a portion of them. Among 150,000 to 200,000 clones listed, 85% to 95% were seen once. This CDR3 is built from 14 residues. V lost 0 bases to trimming and J lost 7 bases, with 13 bases between them. Germline CDR1 reads ENHRY; CDR2 reads SYGVKD. This specimen consisted of peripheral blood, obtained on day 0 of AZD1222 vaccination. The gene calls are TRBV10-3 and TRBJ2-7, with D possibly matching TRBD2 (5 bases). The clonotype comes from an adult in good health. CDR3 protein: CAISESWPTGEQYF. In nucleotides, the CDR3 is TGTGCCATCAGTGAGTCGTGGCCCACGGGGGAGCAGTACTTC.